This T cell receptor beta chain derives from a study of shared clonotypes between healthy human individuals. Whole-study findings and limits: How much donors shared clonotypes was expected to be affected by sequencing depth. Memory subsets generally showed smaller estimated richness than naive subsets did. Across a handful of donors, naive CD4 shared 5% to 6.5%, naive CD8 around 4%, memory CD4 about 2.5%, memory CD8 approximately 0.4%.

Only in-frame clones appear in the TCRdb table, and some are missing; sequencing was by immunoSEQ multiplex PCR. Of fewer than 3 million clones in the sample, roughly 92% were seen once. The split of CD4+ cells yielded CD45RA+ naive and CD45RA-negative memory subsets. The CDR3 covers 12 residues. Germline V gene sequence: CDR1 LNHDA, CDR2 SQIVND (reference sequence). Trimming took 5 bases from V and 5 from J, leaving 8 bases between them. Turning to this clone: Antigen unknown.

The sequence came from a man in his late teens or twenties in good health. Some clones in this sample may be carry-over from other donors' samples. V gene TRBV19 combines with J gene TRBJ2-3; tentatively, D is TRBD2 (5 bases). Specimen: naive CD4+ T cells from PBMCs. This sample's subset: CD45RA+ positively selected. CDR3 in amino acids: CASSGRGDTQYF. CDR3 nucleotides: TGTGCCAGTAGTGGTCGGGGAGATACGCAGTATTTT.